These T cell receptor beta chains were read from a single sample in a study of blood T cell repertoires in COVID-19. TCRdb keeps only in-frame clones here, not all; method: immunoSEQ multiplex PCR. The sample lists 260,000 or so clones; 85% were seen once. Material for sequencing was PBMCs or T cells enriched from blood (not recorded which). These receptors were collected from a woman between 45 and 60 years old who had recovered from COVID-19. Each CDR3 is given with its conserved first and last residue. D genes are given only for firm matches. Expanded clones are given a class, and other clones once, few, many or no size at all.

>.|TRBJ1-3|TRBV14|.
CASSQLAGYSGNTIYF
TGTGCCAGCAGCCAGCTAGCGGGTTACTCTGGAAACACCATATATTTT
>TRBD2|TRBJ2-1|TRBV9|.
CASSESGRAMDEQFF
TGTGCCAGCAGCGAAAGCGGGAGGGCCATGGATGAGCAGTTCTTC
>.|TRBJ2-3|TRBV9|.
CASSLGGLSTDTQYF
TGTGCCAGCAGCTTAGGGGGGCTAAGCACAGATACGCAGTATTTT
>TRBD1|TRBJ2-1|TRBV24-1|.
CATSDRQGRDEQFF
TGTGCCACCAGTGATCGACAGGGGCGGGATGAGCAGTTCTTC
>TRBD1|TRBJ1-6|TRBV14|.
CASSRGQGANSPLHF
TGTGCCAGCAGCCGCGGACAGGGGGCGAATTCACCCCTCCACTTT
>TRBD1|TRBJ2-2|TRBV5-4|.
CASSADRAFTGELFF
TGTGCCAGCAGCGCGGACAGGGCCTTCACCGGGGAGCTGTTTTTT
>.|TRBJ1-1|TRBV27|.
CASSPGDNRNTEAFF
TGTGCCAGCAGTCCCGGGGACAATAGGAACACTGAAGCTTTCTTT
>.|TRBJ2-7|TRBV15|few
CATSRDQGRPYEQYF
TGTGCCACCAGCAGAGATCAGGGCCGCCCCTACGAGCAGTACTTC
>.|TRBJ2-1|TRBV7-9|.
CASSPPVGGSYNEQFF
TGTGCCAGCAGCCCTCCGGTGGGGGGCTCCTACAATGAGCAGTTCTTC
>TRBD2|TRBJ2-1|TRBV19|few
CASSTTYKTSSNQDNEQFF
TGTGCCAGTAGTACTACATATAAGACTAGCTCGAATCAGGACAATGAGCAGTTCTTC
>.|TRBJ2-7|TRBV11-2|.
CASSLYREYEQYF
TGTGCCAGCAGCTTGTACAGGGAATACGAGCAGTACTTC
>.|TRBJ1-4|TRBV11-2|.
CASSLLGANEKLFF
TGTGCCAGCAGCTTGCTAGGGGCTAATGAAAAACTGTTTTTT
>.|TRBJ2-5|TRBV20-1|.
CSASGASGETQYF
TGCAGTGCTAGTGGGGCCTCTGGGGAGACCCAGTACTTC
>.|TRBJ1-4|TRBV5-5|.
CASSLIGQGNEKLFF
TGTGCCAGCAGCCTCATAGGGCAGGGGAACGAAAAACTGTTTTTT
>.|TRBJ2-2|TRBV5-1|.
CASSPGGNTGELFF
TGCGCCAGCAGCCCCGGGGGGAACACCGGGGAGCTGTTTTTT
>.|TRBJ1-6|TRBV5-4|few
CASSLGSSRSYNSPLHF
TGTGCCAGCAGCCTTGGGAGCTCCCGCTCCTATAATTCACCCCTCCACTTT
>.|TRBJ2-1|TRBV6-6|.
CASSGYRAGSYNEQFF
TGTGCCAGCAGTGGATACAGGGCAGGCTCCTACAATGAGCAGTTCTTC
>TRBD1|TRBJ2-7|TRBV9|.
CASSVEPGQGLFEQYF
TGTGCCAGCAGCGTAGAACCGGGACAGGGTTTGTTCGAGCAGTACTTC
>.|TRBJ1-2|TRBV6-2/TRBV6-3|.
CASSYSGMSGYRGYTF
TGTGCCAGCAGTTACTCGGGGATGTCAGGGTATCGCGGCTACACCTTC